The 29 T cell receptor beta chains presented below share a single source sample, sequenced in a study of T cells after yellow fever vaccination. In TCRdb, the 5' RACE reads were re-called with MiXCR into one record per CDR3 protein. The sample records just over 300,000 distinct CDR3 sequences, around 4% being singletons. The sample was PBMCs, taken on the day of the yellow fever booster vaccination. These receptors originate from a man aged 18 to 30 who received the YFV17D yellow fever vaccine.

The chain joins TRBV4-1 to TRBJ2-7, with 12 nucleotides matching TRBD2. This CDR3 has 19 amino acids. CDR1 MGHRA and CDR2 YSYEKL come from the germline V gene. V lost 1 base, J lost 6 bases, and 16 bases stayed unmatched. CDR3: CASSQVGGPKRLAGAEQYF. For the CDR3, the DNA is TGCGCCAGCAGCCAAGTTGGTGGCCCGAAGAGACTAGCGGGGGCCGAGCAGTACTTC.

The V and J genes are TRBV5-1 and TRBJ2-1; D ambiguous. The germline V and J ends were trimmed by 2 bases and 15 bases, with 6 bases remaining between them. Germline V gene data show CDR1 as SGHRS and CDR2 as YFSETQ. This CDR3 contains 9 residues. CDR3 loop: CASSFRGFF. The DNA for the CDR3 is TGCGCCAGCAGCTTCCGAGGGTTCTTC.

The chain combines TRBV12-3 or TRBV12-4 with TRBJ2-3; tentatively, D is TRBD1 (5 bases). This CDR3 has 12 amino acids. V lost 4 bases and J lost 8, with 10 bases in between. In DNA, the CDR3 is TGTGCCAGCAGTTCTCTTGGGGCTACGCAGTATTTT. Encoded protein: CASSSLGATQYF.

A few counts support this clonotype. This chain links TRBV4-2 with TRBJ2-7; D ambiguous. CDR1 LGHNA and CDR2 YNFKEQ come from the germline V gene. Trimming shortened V by 0 bases and J by 6 bases, and 15 bases separated the two germline ends. The CDR3 contains 15 residues. Written as DNA, the CDR3 is TGTGCCAGCAGCCAAGATAAGGCTGGAGACACCGAGCAGTACTTC. Its protein is CASSQDKAGDTEQYF.

Ten or more counts support this clonotype. The chain combines TRBV5-1 with TRBJ2-3; 9 positions match TRBD2. V gave up 0 bases and J gave up 4 bases; unmatched junction bases: 9. CDR1 is SGHRS, CDR2 YFSETQ, per germline. This CDR3 is built from 17 residues. CDR3 protein: CASSLVPSGARADTQYF. The CDR3 DNA is TGCGCCAGCAGCTTGGTTCCTAGCGGGGCGAGGGCAGATACGCAGTATTTT.

The chain is built from TRBV7-2 and TRBJ2-5, with a tentative D call TRBD1 (5 bases). V was trimmed by 5 bases and J by 4 bases, leaving 11 bases between them. CDR1 SGHTA and CDR2 FQGNSA come from the germline V gene. The CDR3 spans 13 residues. The CDR3 DNA sequence: TGTGCCAGCAGCCCCGCCAGGGCAGAGACCCAGTACTTC. It yields the protein CASSPARAETQYF.

V is TRBV11-3 and J is TRBJ2-5; D gene unclear. Trimming took 2 bases from V and 9 from J, leaving 10 bases between them. The germline V gene encodes CDR1 SGHNT and CDR2 YENEEA. The CDR3 loop spans 12 amino acids. CDR3 DNA sequence: TGTGCCAGCAGCTTAAGTTCGGGCCCCCAGTACTTC. As protein: CASSLSSGPQYF. Variable domain in full (rest from reference TRBV11-3 and TRBJ2-5): EAGVVQSPRYKIIEKKQPVAFWCNPISGHNTLYWYLQNLGQGPELLIRYENEEAVDDSQLPKDRFSAERLKGVDSTLKIQPAELGDSAVYLCASSLSSGPQYFGPGTRLLVL.

This rearrangement joins TRBV18 to TRBJ1-2; D is unclear. This CDR3 has 15 amino acids. The germline CDR1 and CDR2 sequences are KGHSH and LQKENI. V was trimmed by 3 bases and J by 1 base, leaving 12 bases between them. CDR3 in amino acids: CASSPRDGINYGYTF. DNA of the CDR3: TGTGCCAGCTCACCGCGAGATGGGATTAACTATGGCTACACCTTC.

This clonotype was detected ten times or more. The chain recombines TRBV20-1 with TRBJ2-6; a possible D gene is TRBD1 (5 bases). In germline, CDR1 is DFQATT, CDR2 SNEGSKA (reference sequence). The CDR3 is made up of 16 amino acids. V was cut by 3 bases and J by 3 bases, with 15 bases left in between. CDR3 DNA: TGCAGTGCTAGCATGTCCAGGGTATATGGGGCCAACGTCCTGACTTTC. Translated: CSASMSRVYGANVLTF.

For this clonotype: One junction end does not reproduce the germline sequence, and a read error may be involved. The CDR3 nucleotides read TGTGCCAGCAGTCTCCCGGGGGCGAAGGAACCCTTCTTT. It encodes CASSLPGAKEPFF. The chain couples TRBV12-3 or TRBV12-4 to TRBJ2-7; TRBD1 or TRBD2 may be the D gene (6 bases each). This CDR3 is built from 13 residues.

This clonotype occurred many times. The chain combines TRBV5-1 with TRBJ2-3, with TRBD2 identical over 12 bases. With 0 bases clipped from V and 6 bases from J, the junction kept 8 bases outside the gene matches. Germline CDR1 is SGHRS and CDR2 is YFSETQ. The length of the CDR3 is 17 residues. CDR3 nucleotide sequence: TGCGCCAGCAGCTTGGCCGCTAGCGGGGGGGCCACCGATACGCAGTATTTT. Translating it yields CASSLAASGGATDTQYF.

Many counts were recorded for this clonotype. The V call is TRBV5-1, the J call TRBJ2-5; D call uncertain. The V gene lost 4 bases and the J gene lost 5 bases, with 18 bases spanning the gap. Germline CDR1 and CDR2: SGHRS and YFSETQ. This CDR3 is 15 amino acids long. CDR3 DNA sequence: TGCGCCAGCAGCCTTACCTTCGGGCCCGGGGAGACCCAGTACTTC. Amino acids: CASSLTFGPGETQYF.

This clonotype has ten or more counts. The chain carries TRBV10-3 and TRBJ2-6, with a possible D match to TRBD1 (6 bases). CDR3 length: 13 amino acids. The V end lost 7 bases, the J end lost 7 bases, and 11 bases lay between the germline ends. From germline, CDR1 is ENHRY and CDR2 SYGVKD. This CDR3 reads CAITPGTANVLTF. The CDR3 nucleotides are TGTGCCATCACCCCAGGGACAGCCAACGTCCTGACTTTC.

This clonotype was counted only a few times. The chain carries TRBV5-1 and TRBJ2-2, with 7 nucleotides matching TRBD2. Germline CDR1 SGHRS, CDR2 YFSETQ. CDR3 size: 17 residues. With V trimmed by 2 bases and J by 2 bases, 9 bases remained unmatched. The CDR3 reads CASSFSTSRPNTGELFF. CDR3 DNA: TGCGCCAGCAGCTTCTCGACTAGCCGACCCAACACCGGGGAGCTGTTTTTT.

This clonotype was recorded a few times. This chain uses TRBV6-6 with TRBJ2-3; D uncertain. V lost 5 bases, J lost 3 bases, and 18 bases lay in between. Germline assignment: CDR1 MNHNY and CDR2 SVGAGI (reference sequence). The length of the CDR3 is 16 residues. Here the CDR3 reads CASSGTATSSTDTQYF. The DNA for the CDR3 is TGTGCCAGCAGTGGCACTGCCACCTCGTCGACAGATACGCAGTATTTT.

This clonotype was detected ten times or more. The chain employs TRBV9 and TRBJ1-6; a weak D match, TRBD1 (5 bases). V lost 4 bases and J lost 6, with 11 bases in between. CDR1 and CDR2 from the germline V gene are SGDLS and YYNGEE. The CDR3 has 14 residues. CDR3 nucleotides: TGTGCCAGCAGCATTCAGGGAAGTAATTCACCCCTCCACTTT. It translates to CASSIQGSNSPLHF. The whole variable domain, remainder taken from reference TRBV9 and TRBJ1-6, is DSGVTQTPKHLITATGQRVTLRCSPRSGDLSVYWYQQSLDQGLQFLIQYYNGEERAKGNILERFSAQQFPDLHSELNLSSLELGDSALYFCASSIQGSNSPLHFGNGTRLTVT.

This clonotype showed up many times. This chain joins TRBV6-5 and TRBJ1-5; no definite D call. The germline CDR1 and CDR2 sequences are MNHEY and SVGAGI. This CDR3 contains 15 residues. V shed 0 bases and J shed 4 bases, with 10 bases lying between them. This CDR3 is CASSYSSGQNQPQHF. The CDR3 DNA sequence: TGTGCCAGCAGTTACTCGTCCGGGCAGAATCAGCCCCAGCATTTT.

This clonotype showed up many times. This chain uses TRBV20-1 with TRBJ2-7; D unresolved. V lost 6 bases, J lost 2 bases, and 11 bases lay in between. The germline V gene has CDR1 DFQATT and CDR2 SNEGSKA (reference sequence). The CDR3 runs 12 residues. This CDR3 reads CSALMSTYEQYF. The CDR3 DNA reads TGCAGTGCACTTATGAGCACCTACGAGCAGTACTTC.

The chain joins TRBV7-9 to TRBJ2-3; D is perhaps TRBD1 or TRBD2 (5 bases each). This CDR3 has 16 residues. The germline V gene has CDR1 SEHNR and CDR2 FQNEAQ (reference sequence). The germline V and J ends were trimmed by 7 bases and 4 bases, with 21 bases remaining between them. CDR3 coding DNA: TGTGCCAGCACCTATAGAAGGGACCAGGGTTCAGATACGCAGTATTTT. This encodes CASTYRRDQGSDTQYF. The variable domain in full, completed from reference TRBV7-9 and TRBJ2-3, reads DTGVSQNPRHKITKRGQNVTFRCDPISEHNRLYWYRQTLGQGPEFLTYFQNEAQLEKSRLLSDRFSAERPKGSFSTLEIQRTEQGDSAMYLCASTYRRDQGSDTQYFGPGTRLTVL.

Only a few counts were recorded for this clonotype. The gene calls are TRBV4-3 and TRBJ2-5; D is perhaps TRBD1 or TRBD2 (5 bases each). CDR3 length: 17 residues. Germline V gene lookup returns CDR1 LGHNA and CDR2 YSLEER. Trimming removed 2 bases at V and 4 bases at J, with 20 bases between. The CDR3 DNA reads TGCGCCAGCAGCCAATCTGGGAGTCGGGGCAGAGGAGAGACCCAGTACTTC. Protein: CASSQSGSRGRGETQYF.

This clonotype was counted many times. The V call is TRBV5-1, the J call TRBJ1-5, with D perhaps TRBD1 (5 bases). The CDR3 has 15 residues. The V gene's germline CDR1 is SGHRS and CDR2 YFSETQ. V gave up 0 bases and J gave up 3 bases, with 10 bases separating them. The chain's CDR3 is CASSLEAGSNQPQHF. DNA for the CDR3: TGCGCCAGCAGCTTGGAAGCAGGGTCCAATCAGCCCCAGCATTTT.

This clonotype was counted at least ten times. The chain's CDR3 is CASSPPSPWGSYEQYF. Here the CDR3 DNA reads TGTGCCAGCTCACCACCCTCCCCGTGGGGCTCCTACGAGCAGTACTTC. V gene TRBV18 combines with J gene TRBJ2-7; D remains ambiguous. The CDR3 runs 16 residues. CDR1 and CDR2 from the germline V gene are KGHSH and LQKENI. Trimming removed 0 bases from V and 0 bases from J, with 12 bases in between.

This clonotype was counted between two and nine times. This chain links TRBV19 with TRBJ1-2; 7 bases are shared with TRBD1. Germline loops: CDR1 LNHDA, CDR2 SQIVND (reference sequence). The CDR3 runs to 15 residues. V lost 2 bases, J lost 3 bases, and 6 bases stayed unmatched. This chain's CDR3 is CASSITHRGHYGYTF. The CDR3 nucleotides are TGTGCCAGTAGTATAACACACAGGGGTCACTATGGCTACACCTTC.

Points on this clonotype: A read error may explain this, as a much larger clone is one base away. CDR3 in DNA: TGTGCCAGCAGTGCTGGGCGGGGGTCAGATACGGAGTATTTT. Its translation is CASSAGRGSDTEYF. The V gene is TRBV2, the J gene TRBJ2-3; 7 positions match TRBD2. The CDR3 consists of 14 residues. Germline values: CDR1 SNHLY, CDR2 FYNNEI.

This clonotype showed up many times. This chain links TRBV4-3 with TRBJ2-7; TRBD1 might be the D (6 bases). Germline V gene lookup returns CDR1 LGHNA and CDR2 YSLEER. V lost 1 base, J lost 3 bases, and 7 bases lay in between. The CDR3 is 13 amino acids. CDR3 sequence: CASSQGQDYEQYF. CDR3 DNA: TGCGCCAGCAGCCAAGGACAGGACTACGAGCAGTACTTC.

The chain couples TRBV4-3 to TRBJ1-6; a possible D gene is TRBD1 (5 bases). V dropped 5 bases and J dropped 11 bases, with 13 bases sitting between them. This CDR3 spans 13 amino acids. Germline V lookup: CDR1 LGHNA, CDR2 YSLEER. The CDR3 DNA reads as TGCGCCAGCAGCGCGGGACCTTTCGCACCCCTCCACTTT. Protein: CASSAGPFAPLHF.

The gene calls are TRBV7-2 and TRBJ2-3, with 15 bases matching TRBD2. The CDR3 is 16 residues long. Germline V gene sequence: CDR1 SGHTA, CDR2 FQGNSA. The trim removed 7 bases at V and 5 bases at J, leaving 7 bases unmatched. The CDR3 DNA reads TGTGCCAGCACCTCGGGACTAGCGGGGGGTGAAGATACGCAGTATTTT. It is translated as CASTSGLAGGEDTQYF.

This clonotype was recorded at least ten times. The rearrangement links TRBV5-1 to TRBJ1-4, with D possibly TRBD1 on 5 matching bases. The CDR3 is 14 amino acids. Germline values: CDR1 SGHRS, CDR2 YFSETQ. With 4 bases removed from V and 6 bases from J, the gap between germline ends came to 13 bases. The DNA for the CDR3 is TGCGCCAGCAGCATGTCCGGGACGGATGAAAAACTGTTTTTT. Translating gives CASSMSGTDEKLFF.

This clonotype was counted only a few times. J is TRBJ1-6 and V is TRBV7-9, with 9 bases identical to TRBD1. The CDR3 totals 15 residues. V lost 3 bases to trimming and J lost 10 bases; unmatched junction nucleotides: 7. CDR1 is SEHNR and CDR2 is FQNEAQ in the germline V gene (reference sequence). CDR3 region: CASSFWTGEGSPLHF. Written as DNA, the CDR3 is TGTGCCAGCAGCTTTTGGACAGGGGAAGGGTCACCCCTCCACTTT. The whole variable domain, remainder taken from reference TRBV7-9 and TRBJ1-6, is DTGVSQNPRHKITKRGQNVTFRCDPISEHNRLYWYRQTLGQGPEFLTYFQNEAQLEKSRLLSDRFSAERPKGSFSTLEIQRTEQGDSAMYLCASSFWTGEGSPLHFGNGTRLTVT.